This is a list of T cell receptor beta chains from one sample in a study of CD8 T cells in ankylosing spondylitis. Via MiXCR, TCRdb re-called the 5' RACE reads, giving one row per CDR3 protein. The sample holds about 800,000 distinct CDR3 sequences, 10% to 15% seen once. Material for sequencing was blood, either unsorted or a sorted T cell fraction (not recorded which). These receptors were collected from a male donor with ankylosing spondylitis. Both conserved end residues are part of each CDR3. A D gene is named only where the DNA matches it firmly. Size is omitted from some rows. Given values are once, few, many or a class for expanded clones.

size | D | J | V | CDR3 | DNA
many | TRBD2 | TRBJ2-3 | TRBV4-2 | CASSPLAGGDTQYF | TGTGCCAGCAGCCCGCTAGCGGGGGGAGATACGCAGTATTTT
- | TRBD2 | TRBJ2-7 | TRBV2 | CASRGTSGGSYEQYF | TGTGCCAGCAGGGGGACTAGCGGGGGGTCCTACGAGCAGTACTTC
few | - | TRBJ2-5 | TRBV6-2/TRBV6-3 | CASSYGAGSPETQYF | TGTGCCAGCAGTTACGGAGCAGGGAGCCCTGAGACCCAGTACTTC
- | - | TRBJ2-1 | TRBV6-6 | CATAQGSYNEQFF | TGTGCCACCGCACAGGGCTCCTACAATGAGCAGTTCTTC
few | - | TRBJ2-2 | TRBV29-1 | CSVGRDPGELFF | TGCAGCGTTGGCAGGGATCCCGGGGAGCTGTTTTTT
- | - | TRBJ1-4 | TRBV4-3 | CASRRDGRSGKLFF | TGCGCCAGCAGACGGGACGGCAGATCGGGAAAACTGTTTTTT
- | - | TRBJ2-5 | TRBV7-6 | CASSPITGSQETQYF | TGTGCCAGCAGCCCGATCACGGGGTCCCAAGAGACCCAGTACTTC
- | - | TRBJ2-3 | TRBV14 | CASSQVKDTQYF | TGTGCCAGCAGCCAAGTAAAGGATACGCAGTATTTT
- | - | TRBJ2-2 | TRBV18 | CASSPPQGSHHTGELFF | TGTGCCAGCTCACCACCGCAGGGCAGTCATCACACCGGGGAGCTGTTTTTT
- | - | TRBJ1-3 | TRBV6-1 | CASTISSRSGNTIYF | TGTGCCAGCACCATATCCTCACGCTCTGGAAACACCATATATTTT
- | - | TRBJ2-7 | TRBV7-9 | CASSLHPLYEQYF | TGTGCCAGCAGCTTACATCCTCTATACGAGCAGTACTTC
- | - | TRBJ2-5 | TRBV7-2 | CASSLSPGWTQYF | TGTGCCAGCAGCTTATCCCCAGGGTGGACCCAGTACTTC
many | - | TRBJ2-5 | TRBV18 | CASSLQGRQETQYF | TGTGCCAGCTCCCTTCAGGGCCGTCAAGAGACCCAGTACTTC
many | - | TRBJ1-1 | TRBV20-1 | CSARRGPPEGAFF | TGCAGTGCTAGACGGGGCCCTCCGGAGGGAGCTTTCTTT
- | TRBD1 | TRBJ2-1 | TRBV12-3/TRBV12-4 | CASSLGDRGSNEQFF | TGTGCCAGCAGTTTGGGGGACAGGGGTAGCAATGAGCAGTTCTTC
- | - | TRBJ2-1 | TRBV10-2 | CASSDYGGSYNEQFF | TGCGCCAGCAGTGATTACGGGGGCTCCTACAATGAGCAGTTCTTC
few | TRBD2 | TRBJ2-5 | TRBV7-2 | CASSLRTSVETQYF | TGTGCCAGCAGCCTACGGACTAGCGTGGAGACCCAGTACTTC
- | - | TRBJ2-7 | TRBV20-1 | CSPWGRGEFYEQYF | TGCAGTCCCTGGGGTCGTGGGGAGTTCTACGAGCAGTACTTC
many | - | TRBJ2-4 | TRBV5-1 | CASSLVGGAKNIQYF | TGCGCCAGCAGCTTGGTGGGAGGTGCCAAAAACATTCAGTACTTC
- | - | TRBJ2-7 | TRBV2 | CASSDQGVSYEQYF | TGTGCCAGCAGTGATCAAGGCGTCTCCTACGAGCAGTACTTC
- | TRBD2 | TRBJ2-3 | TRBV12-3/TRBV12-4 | CASSPRTSGSPDTQYF | TGTGCCAGCAGTCCACGGACTAGCGGTAGCCCAGATACGCAGTATTTT
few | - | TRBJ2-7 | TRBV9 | CASSVAPTRHEQYF | TGTGCCAGCAGCGTCGCGCCCACGCGGCACGAGCAGTACTTC
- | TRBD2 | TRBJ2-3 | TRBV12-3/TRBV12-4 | CASSSRLAQRTDTQYF | TGTGCCAGCAGTTCCCGACTAGCTCAACGCACAGATACGCAGTATTTT
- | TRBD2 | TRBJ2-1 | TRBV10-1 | CASRDLAEAYNEQFF | TGCGCCAGCAGGGATCTAGCGGAGGCCTACAATGAGCAGTTCTTC
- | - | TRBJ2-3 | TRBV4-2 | CASSPSGPLVDTQYF | TGTGCCAGCAGCCCTTCGGGACCTCTTGTGGATACGCAGTATTTT
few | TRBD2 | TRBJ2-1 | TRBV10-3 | CAISESLAGDYNEQFF | TGTGCCATCAGTGAGTCCCTAGCGGGAGACTACAATGAGCAGTTCTTC
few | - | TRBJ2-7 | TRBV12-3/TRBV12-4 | CASSFGVGQREQYF | TGTGCCAGCAGTTTTGGGGTGGGACAACGGGAGCAGTACTTC
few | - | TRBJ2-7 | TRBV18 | CASSPTNGAYEQYF | TGTGCCAGCTCACCTACCAATGGGGCCTACGAGCAGTACTTC
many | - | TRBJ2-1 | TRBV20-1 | CSAGPYNEQFF | TGCAGTGCTGGACCCTACAATGAGCAGTTCTTC
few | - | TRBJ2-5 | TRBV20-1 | CSASPGSQETQYF | TGCAGTGCTAGTCCCGGGAGCCAAGAGACCCAGTACTTC